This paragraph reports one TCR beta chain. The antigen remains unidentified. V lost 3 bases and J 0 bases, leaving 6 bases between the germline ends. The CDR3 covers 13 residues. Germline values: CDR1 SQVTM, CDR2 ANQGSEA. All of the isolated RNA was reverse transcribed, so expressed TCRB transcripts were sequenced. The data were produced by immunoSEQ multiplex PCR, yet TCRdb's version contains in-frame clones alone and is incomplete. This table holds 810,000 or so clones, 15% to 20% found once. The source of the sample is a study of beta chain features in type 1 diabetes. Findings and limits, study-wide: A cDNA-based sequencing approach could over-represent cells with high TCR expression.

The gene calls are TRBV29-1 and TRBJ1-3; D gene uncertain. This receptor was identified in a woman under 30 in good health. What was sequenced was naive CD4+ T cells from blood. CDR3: CSVERDSGNTIYF. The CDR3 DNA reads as TGCAGCGTTGAGCGGGACTCTGGAAACACCATATATTTT.